What follows describes a single T cell receptor beta chain. This sample is part of a study of technical replicates of blood from a handful of donors. Germline CDR1 is MNHEY and CDR2 is SVGAGI. CDR3 size: 15 residues. V lost 5 bases, J lost 0 bases, and 11 bases lay in between. Using immunoSEQ multiplex PCR, the repertoire was profiled, and TCRdb retains in-frame clones only, with some absent. In the table there are more than 60,000 clones, around nine tenths of which are singletons. The source of this sequence is a human donor in good health. Some clones in this sample may be carry-over from other donors' samples. The sequencing sample was made of PBMCs. The genes are TRBV6-5 and TRBJ1-5; D remains ambiguous. Here the CDR3 DNA reads TGTGCCAGCAGTCCGACGGAGTATAGCAATCAGCCCCAGCATTTT. This codes for CASSPTEYSNQPQHF.